This TCR beta chain was captured in a study of identical twins. Note on this clonotype: The antigen remains undetermined.

Notes on the study in general: Potential partial confounding of zero-insertion analyses by invariant MAIT and iNKT cells was noted. Reduced insertions were recorded for abundant cord blood beta clonotypes, with no such pattern in memory repertoires.

Using its own MiXCR run on the 5' RACE reads, TCRdb lists one record per CDR3 protein. This sample has about 730,000 distinct CDR3 sequences, with 21% found just once. The germline CDR1 and CDR2 sequences are MNHNS and SASEGT. The CDR3 spans 12 residues. Trimming took 1 base from V and 3 from J, leaving 4 bases between them. These data were likewise used in another study, on T cells expressing NK-cell markers. That source notes: These clonotypes, the leaders elsewhere, also led the CD3+CD56-NKG2C+ fraction in a few donors.

The chain recombines TRBV6-1 with TRBJ2-7; unclear D gene. The specimen sequenced was PBMCs. This receptor was identified in a woman younger than 35 in good health. DNA of the CDR3: TGTGCCAGCAGTGAAGACATCTACGAGCAGTACTTC. Residues: CASSEDIYEQYF.